This T cell receptor (beta chain) emerged from a study of regulatory T cells in long-lasting Graves disease (dated by TCRdb to the early 2020s). Background for the entire study: Persistent Graves' disease was defined as antithyroid drug treatment for over 5 years with persistently positive TSH receptor autoantibodies. The study was conducted in China and was registered as a clinical trial. In the clinical cohort, patients with persistent Graves' disease had used antithyroid drugs for an average of about 10.3 years. TCR sequencing covered roughly 13 persistent and roughly 20 newly diagnosed Graves' disease patients, 33 samples in total. This study used TCR sequencing and RNA sequencing of peripheral blood to compare persistent Graves' disease patients against newly diagnosed Graves' disease patients. Beyond this particular receptor, the publication reports: Compared with newly diagnosed patients, persistent Graves' disease patients had lower TCR Shannon entropy and fewer highly expanded clones, which suggests clonal expansion. The small sample size was acknowledged by the authors as a limitation that may reduce accuracy. Peripheral blood alone was examined, since thyroid tissue, which constituted the primary lesion, could not be accessed. Patients with persistent disease shared more public clonotypes (about 2,700) than newly diagnosed patients did (around 930). Persistent disease showed preferential use of TRBV28, TRBJ1-2 and TRBJ2-5, whereas newly diagnosed disease favored TRBV20-1 and TRBJ2-1. Only the TCR beta chain was sequenced and analyzed.

The time point label of this sample denotes: persistent/refractory GD, antithyroid drugs over 5 years with positive TRAb. For both TCR sequencing and RNA sequencing, RNA was extracted from PBMCs in TRIzol. The diagnosis of Graves' disease followed American Thyroid Association guidelines. Patients were recruited from an endocrinology department in Xi'an, China. Each patient gave roughly 8.4 milliliters of peripheral blood, collected in an EDTA anticoagulant tube. Ficoll Paque Plus density gradient separation was used to isolate PBMCs, and no further T cell sorting was done. An Agilent 2100 Bioanalyzer and agarose gel were used to check RNA quality, and a NanoDrop 2000 was used to measure RNA concentration. Library preparation was by multiplex PCR. Sequencing used an Illumina HiSeq 4000. iRepertoire HTBI primers and Arm-PCR amplification of CDR3 regions were used to construct TCR beta libraries. Gel purification was performed on PCR products prior to sequencing. Per the source publication's procedure: Gene usage analysis of CDR3 amino acid clonotypes relied on the roughly 58 TRBV and 14 TRBJ segments identified across samples. COPE and FqMerger were used to merge filtered high-quality paired reads into contigs. BLAST was used to align contigs to IMGT TRBV, TRBD and TRBJ reference genes, and CDR3 was defined according to IMGT. Clonotypes above 0.1% frequency were classified as highly expanded clones. Repertoire diversity was measured by Shannon entropy, and V-J evenness by the Gini coefficient. Public clonotypes were defined as clonotypes shared by more than one individual. The public reads were reanalyzed by TCRdb: fastp trimming at Q25, MiXCR alignment, in-frame beta chains only. Duplicate CDR3 protein sequences are folded into a single record with the most common DNA and genes. The V and J calls were determined by TCRdb, not by the authors. The sample includes hundreds of thousands of distinct CDR3 sequences, with around 21% observed a single time. 7.8% of the sample is held by the ten biggest clonotypes.

Including the terminal cysteine and phenylalanine, the CDR3 comprises 13 residues. Only the CDR3 portion is preserved as DNA: 39 bases, with reading frame beginning at the first base. At the junction V is shortened by 2 bases and J by 7 bases, with 12 bases in between. In the germline V gene (reference sequence), CDR1 corresponds to SEHNR and CDR2 to FQNEAQ. Remarks on this clonotype: Its cognate antigen has yet to be identified. A much larger clone sits a single nucleotide away, making a read error possible.

Recombination connected TRBV7-9 to TRBJ2-7; TRBD2 is a possible D gene, resting on 6 matching bases. The sequencing here drew on peripheral blood mononuclear cells (PBMCs), taken when the disease was refractory, from a patient treated with antithyroid drugs. The receptor's source is a female donor with Graves disease. Here the CDR3 is given as CASSLTGTWEQYF. The base sequence is TGTGCCAGCAGCTTAACGGGGACTTGGGAGCAGTACTTC.